One sample yielded the 5 T cell receptor beta chains listed below, sequenced in a study of response to subunit inactivated influenza vaccine. TCRdb re-analysed the RT-PCR reads in MiXCR, keeping a single row per CDR3 protein. The sample contains roughly 760,000 distinct CDR3 sequences, roughly 20% of which appear only once. The sequences come from PBMCs from blood, collected 4 to 6 days after vaccination. The receptor set was obtained from a man aged 50 to 59 who received an inactivated influenza vaccine.

As concerns this clonotype: One base away lies a much larger clone, so this may be a sequencing read error. The V and J genes are TRBV28 and TRBJ2-1, with D unresolved. V lost 2 bases and J 7 bases, leaving 9 bases between the germline ends. The germline V gene encodes CDR1 MDHEN and CDR2 SYDVKM. The CDR3 contains 13 residues. DNA for the CDR3: TGTGCCAGCAGTTTAAGTTGCGTAAATGAGCAGTTCTTC. Translation: CASSLSCVNEQFF.

The chain links TRBV5-1 to TRBJ2-2; 9 nucleotides match TRBD1. Germline V gene lookup returns CDR1 SGHRS and CDR2 YFSETQ. This CDR3 region has 16 residues. V gave up 3 bases and J gave up 2 bases; unmatched junction bases: 5. DNA of the CDR3: TGCGCCAGCAGCTCCTGGACAGGGGTCAACACCGGGGAGCTGTTTTTT. Its protein is CASSSWTGVNTGELFF.

This clonotype has a handful of counts. The genes are TRBV28 and TRBJ2-7; 9 bases line up with TRBD1. This CDR3 comprises 15 residues. Germline CDR1 and CDR2: MDHEN and SYDVKM. V was pared by 7 bases and J by 2 bases, with 9 bases of the junction left unmatched. The CDR3 sequence: CASNEPGQGTYEQYF. CDR3 coding DNA: TGTGCCAGCAACGAACCGGGACAGGGTACCTACGAGCAGTACTTC.

This clonotype was seen ten or more times. The chain links TRBV5-1 to TRBJ2-7, with 8 positions matching TRBD1. V trimming: 0 bases; J trimming: 12 bases; junction bases outside the gene matches: 8. Germline lookup yields CDR1 SGHRS and CDR2 YFSETQ. The CDR3 loop spans 13 amino acids. This chain's CDR3 is CASSLGGQETSYF. Written as DNA, the CDR3 is TGCGCCAGCAGCTTGGGGGGACAGGAGACATCGTACTTC.

This clonotype has just a few counts. The gene calls are TRBV7-2 and TRBJ1-4; 10 bases fit TRBD1. The germline V gene encodes CDR1 SGHTA and CDR2 FQGNSA. This CDR3 comprises 15 residues. The V gene end was trimmed by 1 base and the J gene end by 7 bases; junction bases not matched to a gene: 3. The CDR3 sequence is CASSLGTGGGEKLFF. In DNA, the CDR3 is TGTGCCAGCAGCTTAGGGACAGGGGGTGGTGAAAAACTGTTTTTT.